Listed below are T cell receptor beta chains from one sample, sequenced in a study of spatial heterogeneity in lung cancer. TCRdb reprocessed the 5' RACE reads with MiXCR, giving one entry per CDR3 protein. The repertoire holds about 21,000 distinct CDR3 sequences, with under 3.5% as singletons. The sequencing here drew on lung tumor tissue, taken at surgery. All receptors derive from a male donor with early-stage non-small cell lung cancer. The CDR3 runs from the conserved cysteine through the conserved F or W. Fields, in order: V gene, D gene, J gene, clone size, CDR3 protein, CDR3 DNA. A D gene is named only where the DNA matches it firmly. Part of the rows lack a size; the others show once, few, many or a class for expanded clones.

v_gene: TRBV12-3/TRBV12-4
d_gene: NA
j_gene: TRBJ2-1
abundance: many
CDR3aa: CASTGGESKGGYNEQFF
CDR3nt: TGTGCCAGCACCGGTGGGGAGAGCAAAGGAGGGTACAATGAGCAGTTCTTC

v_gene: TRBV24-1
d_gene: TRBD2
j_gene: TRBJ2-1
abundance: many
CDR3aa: CATSGGASGTDEQFF
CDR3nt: TGTGCCACCAGTGGGGGGGCTAGCGGGACCGATGAGCAGTTCTTC

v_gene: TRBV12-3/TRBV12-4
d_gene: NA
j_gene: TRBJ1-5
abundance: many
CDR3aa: CASNSLNQPQHF
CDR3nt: TGTGCCAGCAATTCCCTCAATCAGCCCCAGCATTTT

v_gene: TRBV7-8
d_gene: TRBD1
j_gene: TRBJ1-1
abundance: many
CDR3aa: CASSIDRDTEAFF
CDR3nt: TGTGCCAGCAGCATCGACAGGGACACTGAAGCTTTCTTT

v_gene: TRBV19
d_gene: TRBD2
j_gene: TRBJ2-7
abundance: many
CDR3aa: CASSPTSGFEQYF
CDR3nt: TGTGCCAGTAGTCCTACTAGCGGATTCGAGCAGTACTTC

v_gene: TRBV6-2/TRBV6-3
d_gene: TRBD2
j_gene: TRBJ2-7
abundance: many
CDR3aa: CASLRRGTYEQYF
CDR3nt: TGTGCCAGCCTTAGGCGGGGGACCTACGAGCAGTACTTC

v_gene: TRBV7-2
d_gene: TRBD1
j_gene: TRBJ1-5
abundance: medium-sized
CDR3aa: CASSPQGGVNQPQHF
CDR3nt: TGTGCCAGCAGCCCTCAGGGGGGGGTCAATCAGCCCCAGCATTTT

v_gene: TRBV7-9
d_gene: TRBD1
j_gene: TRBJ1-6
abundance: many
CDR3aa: CASQGVNSPLHF
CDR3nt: TGTGCCAGCCAGGGGGTGAATTCACCCCTCCACTTT

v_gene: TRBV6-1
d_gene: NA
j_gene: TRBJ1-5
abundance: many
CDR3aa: CASIEGMGNQPQHF
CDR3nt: TGTGCCAGCATTGAGGGGATGGGGAATCAGCCCCAGCATTTT

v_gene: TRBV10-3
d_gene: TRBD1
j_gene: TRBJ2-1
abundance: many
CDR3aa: CATWTGVSGEQFF
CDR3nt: TGTGCCACTTGGACAGGGGTGAGCGGTGAGCAGTTCTTC

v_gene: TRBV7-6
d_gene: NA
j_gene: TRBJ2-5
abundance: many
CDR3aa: CASSSKETQYF
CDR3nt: TGTGCCAGCAGCTCAAAAGAGACCCAGTACTTC

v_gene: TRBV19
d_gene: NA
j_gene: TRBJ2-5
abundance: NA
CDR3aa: CASSIPSGGYQETQYF
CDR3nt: TGTGCCAGTAGTATCCCAAGCGGAGGGTACCAAGAGACCCAGTACTTC

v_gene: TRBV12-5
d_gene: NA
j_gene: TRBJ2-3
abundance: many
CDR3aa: CASGHRQVTDTQYF
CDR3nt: TGTGCTAGTGGCCATCGACAGGTAACAGATACGCAGTATTTT

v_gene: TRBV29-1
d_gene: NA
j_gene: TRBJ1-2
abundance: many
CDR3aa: CSVDETGTHYF
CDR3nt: TGCAGCGTTGATGAGACCGGGACGCACTACTTC

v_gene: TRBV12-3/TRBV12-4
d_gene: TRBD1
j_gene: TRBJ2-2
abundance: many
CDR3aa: CASSARRGSGELFF
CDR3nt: TGTGCCAGCAGCGCCCGCAGGGGGTCCGGGGAGCTGTTTTTT

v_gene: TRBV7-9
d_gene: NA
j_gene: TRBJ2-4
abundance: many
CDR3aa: CASSFSVGKNIQYF
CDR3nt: TGTGCCAGCAGCTTCTCTGTAGGCAAAAACATTCAGTACTTC

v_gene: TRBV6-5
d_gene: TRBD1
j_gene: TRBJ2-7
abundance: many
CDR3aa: CASSSGGQGAQYEQYF
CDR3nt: TGTGCCAGCAGTTCCGGAGGACAGGGGGCGCAGTACGAGCAGTACTTC